This T cell receptor (beta chain) was identified in a study of beta chain features in type 1 diabetes. Investigators reverse transcribed all isolated RNA, so they sequenced expressed TCRB transcripts. Sequencing used immunoSEQ multiplex PCR; TCRdb keeps in-frame clones, though not all of them. This table has fewer than 500,000 clones, roughly 14% appearing once. This CDR3 has 16 amino acids. Germline CDR1 is SGDLS and CDR2 is YYNGEE. V gave up 3 bases and J gave up 4 bases, with 19 bases separating them. This clone was seen a few times. This chain uses TRBV9 with TRBJ2-5; TRBD1 might be the D (6 bases). The sequenced material came from naive CD4+ T cells from blood. This receptor was obtained from a man aged 25-40 years in good health. CDR3 amino acids: CASSAANRDRRETQYF. The CDR3 DNA reads as TGTGCCAGCAGCGCAGCAAACAGGGACCGGCGAGAGACCCAGTACTTC.